Listed below are T cell receptor beta chains from one sample, sequenced in a study of blood T cell repertoires in COVID-19. Produced via immunoSEQ multiplex PCR; TCRdb's table is partial and in-frame only. Counted here are tens of thousands of clones, approximately 85% occurring once; the ten biggest clones make up 12%. Sample: peripheral blood. These receptors all come from a human donor in a cohort sampled during active COVID-19. Both conserved end residues are part of each CDR3. The D gene is left open where the match is weak. Not all rows give a size; the values are once, few, many and, for expanded clones, a class.

size	V	J	D	length	DNA	CDR3
.	TRBV5-6	TRBJ1-4	.	12	TGTGCCAGCAGCTTGGTGCGGGAAAAACTGTTTTTT	CASSLVREKLFF
.	TRBV4-3	TRBJ2-2	TRBD1	17	TGCGCCAGCAGCCCCACCACGACAGGGCAGAACACCGGGGAGCTGTTTTTT	CASSPTTTGQNTGELFF
once	TRBV10-3	TRBJ1-6	.	16	TGTGCCATCAGGAGGGCGGCAAGCTCCTATAATTCACCCCTCCACTTT	CAIRRAASSYNSPLHF
.	TRBV5-1	TRBJ2-5	TRBD2	17	TGCGCCAGCAGCTTGGAGGCGGCTAGCGGGGGACAAGAGACCCAGTACTTC	CASSLEAASGGQETQYF
.	TRBV27	TRBJ1-6	.	15	TGTGCCAGCAGACCCCTGAGGCCGGCTAATTCACCCCTCCACTTT	CASRPLRPANSPLHF
.	TRBV28	TRBJ1-3	.	16	TGTGCCAGCAGTTTATTGCGGGGAAGGACTGGAAACACCATATATTTT	CASSLLRGRTGNTIYF
.	TRBV3-1/TRBV3-2	TRBJ2-1	TRBD2	13	TGTGCCAGCAGCCAAGGGGGGGGGAATGAGCAGTTCTTC	CASSQGGGNEQFF
.	TRBV9	TRBJ2-1	TRBD2	15	TGTGCCAGCAGCGCCCCTAGCGGGGGATGGAATGAGCAGTTCTTC	CASSAPSGGWNEQFF
.	TRBV5-8	TRBJ2-5	TRBD2	18	TGTGCCAGCAGCTCCTTAGCGGGGGGAACCTCGGGAGTCGAGACCCAGTACTTC	CASSSLAGGTSGVETQYF
.	TRBV6-7	TRBJ2-1	TRBD2	17	TGTGCCAGCAGTTACAGTCCTAGCGGGGGGATAGAAAATGAGCAGTTCTTC	CASSYSPSGGIENEQFF
once	TRBV7-8	TRBJ2-7	TRBD1	12	TGTGCCAGCAGCCCGGACAGGTACGAGCAGTACTTC	CASSPDRYEQYF
once	TRBV12-3/TRBV12-4	TRBJ1-1	.	12	TGTGCCAGCAGTTTCGCAGGGTCTGAAGCTTTCTTT	CASSFAGSEAFF
.	TRBV4-2	TRBJ2-6	TRBD2	17	TGTGCCAGCAGCCAACGGACTAGCCTCTCTGGGGCCAACGTCCTGACTTTC	CASSQRTSLSGANVLTF
few	TRBV28	TRBJ1-3	.	18	TGTGCCAGCACAGCCCCAACGACAGGCCCCAGCTCTGGAAACACCATATATTTT	CASTAPTTGPSSGNTIYF
.	TRBV6-2/TRBV6-3	TRBJ2-5	TRBD2	15	TGTGCCAGCAGTTACACGGCTAGCGGGCAAGAGACCCAGTACTTC	CASSYTASGQETQYF
.	TRBV6-6	TRBJ1-6	.	14	TGTGCCAGCAGTTACAGCCAGGGTGATTCACCCCTCCACTTT	CASSYSQGDSPLHF
.	TRBV29-1	TRBJ2-3	.	15	TGCAGCGTTATATGGGCCTGGGGGCACACAGATACGCAGTATTTT	CSVIWAWGHTDTQYF
few	TRBV9	TRBJ1-1	.	15	TGTGCCAGCAGCAACCTACCGGGAGGAGGGACTGAAGCTTTCTTT	CASSNLPGGGTEAFF
.	TRBV7-9	TRBJ1-3	TRBD1	17	TGTGCCAGCAGCACCGGGGGACAGGTTTTCTCTGGAAACACCATATATTTT	CASSTGGQVFSGNTIYF
.	TRBV20-1	TRBJ2-7	.	11	TGCAGTGCTAGATTGGCCCGAGGGCAGTACTTC	CSARLARGQYF
.	TRBV7-2	TRBJ2-7	.	15	TGTGCCAGCAGCTTAGAAGGGGGGGGCGCCAACGAGCAGTACTTC	CASSLEGGGANEQYF
.	TRBV19	TRBJ1-1	.	14	TGTGCCAGTAGACCCGACGGGGGTGGCACTGAAGCTTTCTTT	CASRPDGGGTEAFF
once	TRBV24-1	TRBJ1-1	.	15	TGTGCCACCAGTGCTGGAGGGCGGGGGAGGACTGAAGCTTTCTTT	CATSAGGRGRTEAFF
.	TRBV6-5	TRBJ2-7	TRBD2	13	TGTGCCAGCATAAGACTAGCGGGGTACGAGCAGTACTTC	CASIRLAGYEQYF
.	TRBV2	TRBJ2-5	TRBD1	15	TGTGCCAGCTTATGGCAGCCAGGGGGTCAAGAGACCCAGTACTTC	CASLWQPGGQETQYF
.	TRBV15	TRBJ1-5	.	15	TGTGCCACCAGCAGAGAACAGGATAGCAATCAGCCCCAGCATTTT	CATSREQDSNQPQHF
.	TRBV18	TRBJ1-6	TRBD1	14	TGTGCCAGCTCACACGGACAGGGGGGATCACCCCTCCACTTT	CASSHGQGGSPLHF
.	TRBV4-1	TRBJ2-1	.	14	TGCGCCAGCAGCCCAGAGTTAGAGGTTAGTGAGCAGTTCTTC	CASSPELEVSEQFF
once	TRBV28	TRBJ1-1	.	13	TGTGCCAGCTTAGGGCGGGGGGGTATAGAAGCTTTCTTT	CASLGRGGIEAFF
.	TRBV6-6	TRBJ2-5	.	13	TGTGCCAGCAGTTATCCCCCCTCAGAGACCCAGTACTTC	CASSYPPSETQYF
.	TRBV12-3/TRBV12-4	TRBJ2-7	.	13	TGTGCCAGCACCTTTGGCAGCGCCTACGAGCAGTACTTC	CASTFGSAYEQYF